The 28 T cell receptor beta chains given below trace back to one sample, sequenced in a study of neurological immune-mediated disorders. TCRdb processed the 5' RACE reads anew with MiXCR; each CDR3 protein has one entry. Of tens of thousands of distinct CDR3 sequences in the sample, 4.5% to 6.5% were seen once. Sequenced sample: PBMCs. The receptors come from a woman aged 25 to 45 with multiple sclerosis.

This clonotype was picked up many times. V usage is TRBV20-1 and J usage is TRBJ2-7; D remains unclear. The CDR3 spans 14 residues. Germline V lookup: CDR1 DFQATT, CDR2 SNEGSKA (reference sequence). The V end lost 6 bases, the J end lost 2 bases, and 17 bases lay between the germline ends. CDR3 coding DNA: TGCAGTGCCAACCCGTCCGACATCGCCTACGAGCAGTACGTC. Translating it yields CSANPSDIAYEQYV.

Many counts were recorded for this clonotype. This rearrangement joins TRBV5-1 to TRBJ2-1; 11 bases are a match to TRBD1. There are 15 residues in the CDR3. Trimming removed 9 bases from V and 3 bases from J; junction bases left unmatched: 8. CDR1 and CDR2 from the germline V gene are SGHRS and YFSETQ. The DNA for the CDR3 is TGCGCCACCCAGGGGGGGACAGGGGGCTACAATGAGCAGTTCTTC. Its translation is CATQGGTGGYNEQFF.

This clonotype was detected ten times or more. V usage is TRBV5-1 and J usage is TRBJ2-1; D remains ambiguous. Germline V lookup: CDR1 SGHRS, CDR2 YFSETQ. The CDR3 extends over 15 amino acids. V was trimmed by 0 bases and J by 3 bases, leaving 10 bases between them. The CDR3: CASSLGTVLYNEQFF. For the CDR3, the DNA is TGCGCCAGCAGCTTGGGGACGGTTCTCTACAATGAGCAGTTCTTC.

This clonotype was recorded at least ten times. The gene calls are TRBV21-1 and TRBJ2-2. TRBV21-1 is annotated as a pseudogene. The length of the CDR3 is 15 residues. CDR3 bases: TGTGCCAGCAGCAACAGACAATCGAACACCGGGGAGCTGTTTTTT. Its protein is CASSNRQSNTGELFF.

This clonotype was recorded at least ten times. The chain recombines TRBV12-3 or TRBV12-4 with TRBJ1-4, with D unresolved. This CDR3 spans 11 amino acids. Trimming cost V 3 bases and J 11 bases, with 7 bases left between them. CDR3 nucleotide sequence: TGTGCCAGCAGTTTCCTGGGCAAACTGTTTTTT. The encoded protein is CASSFLGKLFF.

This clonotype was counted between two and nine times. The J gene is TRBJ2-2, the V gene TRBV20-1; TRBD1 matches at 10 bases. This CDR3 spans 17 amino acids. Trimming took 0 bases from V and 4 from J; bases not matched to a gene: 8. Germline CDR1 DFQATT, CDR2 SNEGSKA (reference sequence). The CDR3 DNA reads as TGCAGTGCTAGAGATGAACGACAGGGGGCTTTCACCGGGGAGCTGTTTTTT. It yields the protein CSARDERQGAFTGELFF.

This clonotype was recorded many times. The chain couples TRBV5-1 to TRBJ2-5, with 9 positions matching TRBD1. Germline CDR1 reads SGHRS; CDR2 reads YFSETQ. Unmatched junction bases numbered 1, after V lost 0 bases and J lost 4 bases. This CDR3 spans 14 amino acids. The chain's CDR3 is CASSLDRGRETQYF. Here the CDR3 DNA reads TGCGCCAGCAGCTTGGACAGGGGGCGAGAGACCCAGTACTTC. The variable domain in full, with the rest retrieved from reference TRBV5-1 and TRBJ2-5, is KAGVTQTPRYLIKTRGQQVTLSCSPISGHRSVSWYQQTPGQGLQFLFEYFSETQRNKGNFPGRFSGRQFSNSRSEMNVSTLELGDSALYLCASSLDRGRETQYFGPGTRLLVL.

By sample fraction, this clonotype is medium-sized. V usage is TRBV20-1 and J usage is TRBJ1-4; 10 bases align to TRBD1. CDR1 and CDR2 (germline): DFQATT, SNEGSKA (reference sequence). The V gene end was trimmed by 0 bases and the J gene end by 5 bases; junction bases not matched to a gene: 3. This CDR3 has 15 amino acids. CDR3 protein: CSARDTGQGNEKLFF. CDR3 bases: TGCAGTGCTAGAGATACGGGACAGGGGAATGAAAAACTGTTTTTT.

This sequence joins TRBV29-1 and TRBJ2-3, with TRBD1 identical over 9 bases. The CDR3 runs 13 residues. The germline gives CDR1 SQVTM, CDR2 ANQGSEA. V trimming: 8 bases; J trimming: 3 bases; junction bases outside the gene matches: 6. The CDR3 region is CSSRQGGTDTQYF. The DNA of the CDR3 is TGCAGCTCCCGACAGGGGGGAACAGATACGCAGTATTTT.

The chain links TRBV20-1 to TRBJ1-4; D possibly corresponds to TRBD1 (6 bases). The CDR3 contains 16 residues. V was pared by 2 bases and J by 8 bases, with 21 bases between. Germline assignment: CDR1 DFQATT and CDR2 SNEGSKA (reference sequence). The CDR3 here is CSARPNEVTGMEKLFF. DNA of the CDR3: TGCAGTGCTAGACCGAATGAGGTAACAGGGATGGAAAAACTGTTTTTT.

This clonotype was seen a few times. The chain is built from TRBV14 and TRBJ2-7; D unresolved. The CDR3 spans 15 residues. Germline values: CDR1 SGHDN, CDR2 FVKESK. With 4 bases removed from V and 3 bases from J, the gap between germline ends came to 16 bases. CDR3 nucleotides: TGTGCCAGCAGCCGATCCTCCGACGGAGACTACGAGCAGTACTTC. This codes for CASSRSSDGDYEQYF.

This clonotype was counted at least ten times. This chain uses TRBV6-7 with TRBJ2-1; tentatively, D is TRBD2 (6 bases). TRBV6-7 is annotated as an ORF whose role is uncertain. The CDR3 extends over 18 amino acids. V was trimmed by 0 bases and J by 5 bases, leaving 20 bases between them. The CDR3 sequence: CASSYSLRWRGGNNEQFF. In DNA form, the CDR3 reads TGTGCCAGCAGTTACTCCCTTCGGTGGCGGGGAGGTAACAATGAGCAGTTCTTC.

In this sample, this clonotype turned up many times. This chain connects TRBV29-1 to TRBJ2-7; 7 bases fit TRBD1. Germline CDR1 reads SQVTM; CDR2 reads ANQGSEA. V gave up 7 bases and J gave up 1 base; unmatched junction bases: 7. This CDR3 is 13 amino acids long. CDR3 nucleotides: TGCAGCGGAACCGAGACAGGGTCCTACGAGCAGTACTTC. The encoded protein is CSGTETGSYEQYF.

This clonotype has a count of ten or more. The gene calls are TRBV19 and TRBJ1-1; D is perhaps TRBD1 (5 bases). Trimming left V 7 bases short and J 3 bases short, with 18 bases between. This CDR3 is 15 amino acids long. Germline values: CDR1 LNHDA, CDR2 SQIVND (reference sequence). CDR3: CASMGLGGRDTEAFF. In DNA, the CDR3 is TGTGCCAGTATGGGCCTGGGGGGTCGCGACACTGAAGCTTTCTTT. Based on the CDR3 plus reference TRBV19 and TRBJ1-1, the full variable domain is DGGITQSPKYLFRKEGQNVTLSCEQNLNHDAMYWYRQDPGQGLRLIYYSQIVNDFQKGDIAEGYSVSREKKESFPLTVTSAQKNPTAFYLCASMGLGGRDTEAFFGQGTRLTVV.

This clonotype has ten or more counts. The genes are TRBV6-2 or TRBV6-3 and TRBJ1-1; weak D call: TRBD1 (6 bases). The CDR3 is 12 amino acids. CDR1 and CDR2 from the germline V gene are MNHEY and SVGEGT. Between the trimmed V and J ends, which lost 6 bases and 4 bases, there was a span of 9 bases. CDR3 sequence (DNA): TGTGCCAGCAGGCCACAGGGCACTGAAGCTTTCTTT. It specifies CASRPQGTEAFF.

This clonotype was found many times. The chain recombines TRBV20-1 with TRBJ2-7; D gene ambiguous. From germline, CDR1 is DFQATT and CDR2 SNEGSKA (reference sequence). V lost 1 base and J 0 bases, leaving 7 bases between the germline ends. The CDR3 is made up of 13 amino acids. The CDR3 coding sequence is TGCAGTGCTAGAGGAGAGTCCTCCTACGAGCAGTACTTC. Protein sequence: CSARGESSYEQYF.

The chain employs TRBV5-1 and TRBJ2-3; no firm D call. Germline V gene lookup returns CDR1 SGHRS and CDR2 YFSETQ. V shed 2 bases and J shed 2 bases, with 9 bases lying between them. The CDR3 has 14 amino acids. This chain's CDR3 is CASSLSTTTDTQYF. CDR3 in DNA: TGCGCCAGCAGCTTATCGACCACCACAGATACGCAGTATTTT.

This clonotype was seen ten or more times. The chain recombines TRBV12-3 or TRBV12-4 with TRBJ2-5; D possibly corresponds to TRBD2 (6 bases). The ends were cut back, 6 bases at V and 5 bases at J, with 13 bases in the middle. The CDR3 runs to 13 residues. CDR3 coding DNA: TGTGCCAGCAGCGGAGGGGTAGCCGAGACCCAGTACTTC. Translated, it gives CASSGGVAETQYF.

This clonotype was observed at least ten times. Here the CDR3 reads CSARDLRDSKFALYGYTF. Written as DNA, the CDR3 is TGCAGTGCTAGAGATCTACGGGACAGCAAGTTCGCCCTCTATGGCTACACCTTC. The V call is TRBV20-1, the J call TRBJ1-2; the match to TRBD1 covers 7 bases. Germline values: CDR1 DFQATT, CDR2 SNEGSKA (reference sequence). This CDR3 contains 18 residues. V was clipped by 0 bases and J by 4 bases; unmatched bases: 17.

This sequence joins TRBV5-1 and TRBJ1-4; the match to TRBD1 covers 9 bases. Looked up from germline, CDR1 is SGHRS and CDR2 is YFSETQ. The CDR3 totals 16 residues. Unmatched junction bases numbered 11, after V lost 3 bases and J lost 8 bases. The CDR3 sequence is CASSSLQGAGGEKLFF. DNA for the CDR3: TGCGCCAGCAGCTCGTTACAGGGGGCGGGAGGCGAAAAACTGTTTTTT.

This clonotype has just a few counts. CDR3 sequence: CASHPQGAANTEAFF. Written as DNA, the CDR3 is TGCGCCAGCCATCCGCAGGGGGCGGCGAACACTGAAGCTTTCTTT. V gene TRBV5-1 combines with J gene TRBJ1-1, with TRBD1 identical over 8 bases. Germline V gives CDR1 SGHRS, CDR2 YFSETQ. This CDR3 has 15 residues. Unmatched junction bases numbered 9, after V lost 7 bases and J lost 1 base.

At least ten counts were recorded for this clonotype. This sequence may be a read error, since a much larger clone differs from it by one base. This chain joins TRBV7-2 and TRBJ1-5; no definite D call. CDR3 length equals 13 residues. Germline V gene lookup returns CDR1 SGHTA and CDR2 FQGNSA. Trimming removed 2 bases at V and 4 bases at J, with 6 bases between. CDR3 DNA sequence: TGTGCCAGCAGCTTACAGGAAAATCAGCCCCAGCATTTT. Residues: CASSLQENQPQHF.

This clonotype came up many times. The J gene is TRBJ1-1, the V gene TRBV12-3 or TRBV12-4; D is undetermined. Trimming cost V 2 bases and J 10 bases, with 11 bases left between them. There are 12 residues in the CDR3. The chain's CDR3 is CASSLSRFSAFF. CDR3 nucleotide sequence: TGTGCCAGCAGTTTATCGAGGTTCTCAGCTTTCTTT.

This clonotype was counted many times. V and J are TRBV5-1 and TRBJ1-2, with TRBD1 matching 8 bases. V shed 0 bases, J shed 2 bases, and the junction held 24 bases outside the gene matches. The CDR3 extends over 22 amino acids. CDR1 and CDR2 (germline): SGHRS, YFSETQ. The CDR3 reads CASSLDRTGSQSRKTSNYGYTF. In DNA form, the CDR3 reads TGCGCCAGCAGCTTGGATCGGACAGGGTCCCAAAGTCGCAAGACCTCAAACTATGGCTACACCTTC.

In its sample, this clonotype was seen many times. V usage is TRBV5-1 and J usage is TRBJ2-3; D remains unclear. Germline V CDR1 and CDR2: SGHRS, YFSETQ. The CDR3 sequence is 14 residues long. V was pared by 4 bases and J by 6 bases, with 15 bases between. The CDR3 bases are TGCGCCAGCAGCAAAGGGCCTACCGGGGATACGCAGTATTTT. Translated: CASSKGPTGDTQYF.

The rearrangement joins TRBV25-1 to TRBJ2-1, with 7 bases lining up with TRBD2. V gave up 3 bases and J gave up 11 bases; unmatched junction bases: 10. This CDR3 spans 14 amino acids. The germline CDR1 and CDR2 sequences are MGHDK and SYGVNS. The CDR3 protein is CASSDPGGPLKQFF. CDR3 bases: TGTGCCAGCAGTGACCCGGGAGGCCCCCTCAAGCAGTTCTTC. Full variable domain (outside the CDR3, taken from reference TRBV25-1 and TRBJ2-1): EADIYQTPRYLVIGTGKKITLECSQTMGHDKMYWYQQDPGMELHLIHYSYGVNSTEKGDLSSESTVSRIRTEHFPLTLESARPSHTSQYLCASSDPGGPLKQFFGPGTRLTVL.

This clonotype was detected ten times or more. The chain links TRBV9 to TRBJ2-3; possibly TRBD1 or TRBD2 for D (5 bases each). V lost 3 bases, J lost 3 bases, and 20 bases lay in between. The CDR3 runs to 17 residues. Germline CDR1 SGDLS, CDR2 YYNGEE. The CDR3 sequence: CASSDPTGTTRTDTQYF. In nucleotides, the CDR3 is TGTGCCAGCAGCGACCCTACCGGGACGACAAGAACAGATACGCAGTATTTT.

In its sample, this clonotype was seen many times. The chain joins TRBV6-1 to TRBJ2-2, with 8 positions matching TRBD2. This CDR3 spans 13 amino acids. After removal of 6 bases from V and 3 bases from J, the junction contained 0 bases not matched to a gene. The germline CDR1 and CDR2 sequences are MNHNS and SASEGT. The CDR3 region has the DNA TGTGCCAGCAGCGGGGGGGACACCGGGGAGCTGTTTTTT. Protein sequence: CASSGGDTGELFF.